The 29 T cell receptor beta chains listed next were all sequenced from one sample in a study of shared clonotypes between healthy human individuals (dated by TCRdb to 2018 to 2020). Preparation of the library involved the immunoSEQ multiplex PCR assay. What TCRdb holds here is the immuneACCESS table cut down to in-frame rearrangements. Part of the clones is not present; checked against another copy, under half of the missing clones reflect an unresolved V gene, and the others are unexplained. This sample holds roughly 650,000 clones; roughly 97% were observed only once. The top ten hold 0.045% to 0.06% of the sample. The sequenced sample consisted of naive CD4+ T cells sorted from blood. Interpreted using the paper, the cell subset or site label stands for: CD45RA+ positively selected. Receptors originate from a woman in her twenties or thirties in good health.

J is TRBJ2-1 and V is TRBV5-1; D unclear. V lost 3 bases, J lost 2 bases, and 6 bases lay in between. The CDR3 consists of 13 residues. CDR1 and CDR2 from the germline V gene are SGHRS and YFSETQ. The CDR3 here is CASSSRTYNEQFF. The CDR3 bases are TGCGCCAGCAGCTCCCGGACCTACAATGAGCAGTTCTTC.

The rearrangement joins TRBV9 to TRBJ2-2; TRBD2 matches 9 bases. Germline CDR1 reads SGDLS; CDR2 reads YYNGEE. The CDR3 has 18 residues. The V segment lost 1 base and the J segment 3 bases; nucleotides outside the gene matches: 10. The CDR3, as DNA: TGTGCCAGCAGCGTACGGGGCGGGAGGGCCCTCGACACCGGGGAGCTGTTTTTT. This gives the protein CASSVRGGRALDTGELFF.

CDR3 sequence: CASSFSVDQPQHF. The CDR3 nucleotides are TGTGCCAGCAGTTTCTCCGTGGATCAGCCCCAGCATTTT. The chain has TRBV27 and TRBJ1-5; D is ambiguous. CDR1 and CDR2 (germline): MNHEY, SMNVEV (reference sequence). Trimming removed 3 bases from V and 5 bases from J, with 8 bases in between. The length of the CDR3 is 13 residues.

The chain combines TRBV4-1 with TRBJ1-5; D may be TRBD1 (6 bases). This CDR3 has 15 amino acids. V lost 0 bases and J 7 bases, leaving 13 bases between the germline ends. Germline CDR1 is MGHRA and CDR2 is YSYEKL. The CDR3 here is CASSQDRGGGQPQHF. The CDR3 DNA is TGCGCCAGCAGCCAAGATAGGGGGGGCGGCCAGCCCCAGCATTTT.

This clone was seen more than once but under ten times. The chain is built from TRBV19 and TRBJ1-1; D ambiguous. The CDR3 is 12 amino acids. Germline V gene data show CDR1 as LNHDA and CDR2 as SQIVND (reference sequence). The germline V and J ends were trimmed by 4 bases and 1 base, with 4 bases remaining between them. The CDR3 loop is CASSTRNTEAFF. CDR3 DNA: TGTGCCAGTAGTACAAGGAACACTGAAGCTTTCTTT.

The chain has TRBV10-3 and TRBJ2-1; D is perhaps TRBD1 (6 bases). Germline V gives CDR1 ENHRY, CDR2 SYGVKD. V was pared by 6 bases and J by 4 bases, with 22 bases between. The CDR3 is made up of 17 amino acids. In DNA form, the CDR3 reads TGTGCCATCAGACGGGACACATTCGCTCGAACTTACAATGAGCAGTTCTTC. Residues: CAIRRDTFARTYNEQFF.

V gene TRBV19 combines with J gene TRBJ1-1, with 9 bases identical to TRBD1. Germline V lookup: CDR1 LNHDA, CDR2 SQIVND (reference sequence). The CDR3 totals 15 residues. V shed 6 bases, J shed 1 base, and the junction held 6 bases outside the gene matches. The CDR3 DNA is TGTGCCAGTAGGAGGGACAGGGTAACGAACACTGAAGCTTTCTTT. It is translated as CASRRDRVTNTEAFF.

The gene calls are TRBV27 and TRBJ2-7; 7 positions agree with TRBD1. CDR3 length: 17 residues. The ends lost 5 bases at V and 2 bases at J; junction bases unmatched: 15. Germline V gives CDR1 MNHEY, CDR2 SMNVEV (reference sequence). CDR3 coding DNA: TGTGCCAGCAGTCCAAAAAGACAGGGTTCGGGGCCCTACGAGCAGTACTTC. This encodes CASSPKRQGSGPYEQYF.

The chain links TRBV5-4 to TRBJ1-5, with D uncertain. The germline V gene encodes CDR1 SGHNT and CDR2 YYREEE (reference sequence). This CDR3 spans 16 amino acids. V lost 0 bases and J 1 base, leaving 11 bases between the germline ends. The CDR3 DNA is TGTGCCAGCAGCTTGGAGTCAAATCCGAGCAATCAGCCCCAGCATTTT. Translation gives CASSLESNPSNQPQHF.

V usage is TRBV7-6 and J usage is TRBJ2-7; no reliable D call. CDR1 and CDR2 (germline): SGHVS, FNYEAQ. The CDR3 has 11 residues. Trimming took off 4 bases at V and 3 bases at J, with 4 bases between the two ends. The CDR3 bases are TGTGCCAGCAGCTCGCACTACGAGCAGTACTTC. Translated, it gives CASSSHYEQYF.

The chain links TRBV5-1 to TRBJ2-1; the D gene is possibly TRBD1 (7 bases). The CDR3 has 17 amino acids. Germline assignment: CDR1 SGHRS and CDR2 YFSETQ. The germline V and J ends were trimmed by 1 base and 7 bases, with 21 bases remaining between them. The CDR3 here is CASSLPPGGTDRNEQFF. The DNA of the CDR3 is TGCGCCAGCAGCTTGCCCCCTGGCGGGACAGACCGGAATGAGCAGTTCTTC.

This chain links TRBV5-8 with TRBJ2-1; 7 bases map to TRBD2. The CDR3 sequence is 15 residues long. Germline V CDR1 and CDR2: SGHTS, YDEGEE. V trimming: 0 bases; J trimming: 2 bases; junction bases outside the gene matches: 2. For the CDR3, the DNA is TGTGCCAGCAGCTTGGGCGGGAGAACCTACAATGAGCAGTTCTTC. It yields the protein CASSLGGRTYNEQFF. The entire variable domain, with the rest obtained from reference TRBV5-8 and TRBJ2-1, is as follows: EAGVTQSPTHLIKTRGQQATLRCSPISGHTSVYWYQQALGLGLQFLLWYDEGEERNRGNFPPRFSGRQFPNYSSELNVNALELEDSALYLCASSLGGRTYNEQFFGPGTRLTVL.

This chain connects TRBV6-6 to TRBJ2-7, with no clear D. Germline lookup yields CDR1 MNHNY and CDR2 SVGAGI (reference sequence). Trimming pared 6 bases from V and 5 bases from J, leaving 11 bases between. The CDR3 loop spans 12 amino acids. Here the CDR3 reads CASSRVPHEQYF. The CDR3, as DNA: TGTGCCAGCAGCCGGGTTCCCCACGAGCAGTACTTC.

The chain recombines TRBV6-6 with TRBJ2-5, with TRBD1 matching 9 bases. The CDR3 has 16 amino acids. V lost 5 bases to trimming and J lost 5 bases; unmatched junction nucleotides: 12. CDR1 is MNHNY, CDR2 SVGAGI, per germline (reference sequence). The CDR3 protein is CASSPPGTGNGETQYF. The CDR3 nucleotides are TGTGCCAGCAGTCCCCCCGGGACAGGGAACGGGGAGACCCAGTACTTC.

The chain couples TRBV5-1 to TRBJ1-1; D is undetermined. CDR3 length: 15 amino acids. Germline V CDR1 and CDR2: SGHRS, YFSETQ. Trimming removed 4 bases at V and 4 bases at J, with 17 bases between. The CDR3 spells CASSAGDEVVTEAFF. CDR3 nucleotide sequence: TGCGCCAGCAGCGCGGGAGACGAGGTTGTCACTGAAGCTTTCTTT.

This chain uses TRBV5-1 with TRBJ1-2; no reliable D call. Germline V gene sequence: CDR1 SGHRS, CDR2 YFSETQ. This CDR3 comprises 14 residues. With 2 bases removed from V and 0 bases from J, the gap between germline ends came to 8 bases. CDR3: CASSFAETNYGYTF. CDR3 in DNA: TGCGCCAGCAGCTTCGCGGAGACTAACTATGGCTACACCTTC.

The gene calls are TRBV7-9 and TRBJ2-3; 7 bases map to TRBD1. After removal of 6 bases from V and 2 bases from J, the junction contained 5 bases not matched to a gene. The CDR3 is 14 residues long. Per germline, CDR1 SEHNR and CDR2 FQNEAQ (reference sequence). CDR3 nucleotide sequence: TGTGCCAGCAGTCAGACAGGGTACACAGATACGCAGTATTTT. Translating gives CASSQTGYTDTQYF. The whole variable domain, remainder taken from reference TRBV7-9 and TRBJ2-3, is DTGVSQNPRHKITKRGQNVTFRCDPISEHNRLYWYRQTLGQGPEFLTYFQNEAQLEKSRLLSDRFSAERPKGSFSTLEIQRTEQGDSAMYLCASSQTGYTDTQYFGPGTRLTVL.

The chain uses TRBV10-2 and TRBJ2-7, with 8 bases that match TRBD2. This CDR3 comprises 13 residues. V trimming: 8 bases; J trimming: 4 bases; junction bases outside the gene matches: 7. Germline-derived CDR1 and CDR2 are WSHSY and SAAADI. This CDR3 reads CASAGTSWYEQYF. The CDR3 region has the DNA TGCGCCAGCGCCGGGACTAGTTGGTACGAGCAGTACTTC.

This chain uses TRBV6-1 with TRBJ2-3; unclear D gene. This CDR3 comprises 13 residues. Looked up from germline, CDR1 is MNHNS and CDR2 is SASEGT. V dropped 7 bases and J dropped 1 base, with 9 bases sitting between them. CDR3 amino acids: CASIQIRTDTQYF. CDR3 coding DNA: TGTGCCAGCATACAAATCCGCACAGATACGCAGTATTTT.

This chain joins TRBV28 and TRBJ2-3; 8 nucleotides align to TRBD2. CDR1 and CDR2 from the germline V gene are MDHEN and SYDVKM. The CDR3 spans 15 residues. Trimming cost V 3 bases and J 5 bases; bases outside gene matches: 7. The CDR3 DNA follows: TGTGCCAGCAGTTTGGTCGCGGGAGGTTTAGATACGCAGTATTTT. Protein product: CASSLVAGGLDTQYF.

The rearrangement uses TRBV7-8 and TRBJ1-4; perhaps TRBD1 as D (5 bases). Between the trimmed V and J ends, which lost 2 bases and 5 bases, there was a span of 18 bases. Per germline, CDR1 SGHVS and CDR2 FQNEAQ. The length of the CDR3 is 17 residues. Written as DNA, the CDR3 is TGTGCCAGCAGCTTATGGGCGTCGGGGCAGCTGAATGAAAAACTGTTTTTT. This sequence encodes CASSLWASGQLNEKLFF.

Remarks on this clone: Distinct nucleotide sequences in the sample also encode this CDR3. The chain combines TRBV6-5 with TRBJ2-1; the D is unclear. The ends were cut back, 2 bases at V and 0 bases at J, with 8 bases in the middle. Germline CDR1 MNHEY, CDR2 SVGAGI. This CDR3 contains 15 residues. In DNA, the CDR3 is TGTGCCAGCAGTTACGGCGGCAGCTCCTACAATGAGCAGTTCTTC. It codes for CASSYGGSSYNEQFF.

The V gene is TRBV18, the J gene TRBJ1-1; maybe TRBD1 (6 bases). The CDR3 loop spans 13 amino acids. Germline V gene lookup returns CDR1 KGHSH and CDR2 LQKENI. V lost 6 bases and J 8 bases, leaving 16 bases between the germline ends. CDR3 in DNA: TGTGCCAGCTCCCGGGGGCCGATGTACGAAGCTTTCTTT. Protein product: CASSRGPMYEAFF. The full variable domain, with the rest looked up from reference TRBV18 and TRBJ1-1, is NAGVMQNPRHLVRRRGQEARLRCSPMKGHSHVYWYRQLPEEGLKFMVYLQKENIIDESGMPKERFSAEFPKEGPSILRIQQVVRGDSAAYFCASSRGPMYEAFFGQGTRLTVV.

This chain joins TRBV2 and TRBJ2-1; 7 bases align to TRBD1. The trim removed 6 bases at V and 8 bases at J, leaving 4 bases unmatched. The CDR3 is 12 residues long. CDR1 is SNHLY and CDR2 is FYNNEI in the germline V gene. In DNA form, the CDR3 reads TGTGCCAGCAGAAACAGGGGCGATGAGCAGTTCTTC. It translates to CASRNRGDEQFF.

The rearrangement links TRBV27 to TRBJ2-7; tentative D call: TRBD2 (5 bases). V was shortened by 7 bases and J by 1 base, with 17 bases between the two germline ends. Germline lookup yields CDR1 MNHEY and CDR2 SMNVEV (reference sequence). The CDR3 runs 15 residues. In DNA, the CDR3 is TGTGCCAGCAAAATGGTGAGGGATGGGTCCTACGAGCAGTACTTC. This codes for CASKMVRDGSYEQYF.

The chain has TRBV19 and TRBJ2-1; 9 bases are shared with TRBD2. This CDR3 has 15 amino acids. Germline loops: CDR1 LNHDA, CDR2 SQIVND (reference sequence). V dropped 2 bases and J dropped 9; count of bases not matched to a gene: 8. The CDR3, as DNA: TGTGCCAGTAGTATAACAGCGGGAGGCTCGCTTGAGCAGTTCTTC. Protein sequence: CASSITAGGSLEQFF.

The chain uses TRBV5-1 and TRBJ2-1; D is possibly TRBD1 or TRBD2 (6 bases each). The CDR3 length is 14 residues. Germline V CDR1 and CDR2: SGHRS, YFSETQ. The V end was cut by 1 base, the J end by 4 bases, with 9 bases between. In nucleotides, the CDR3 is TGCGCCAGCAGCTTGCGCGGGACATACAATGAGCAGTTCTTC. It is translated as CASSLRGTYNEQFF.

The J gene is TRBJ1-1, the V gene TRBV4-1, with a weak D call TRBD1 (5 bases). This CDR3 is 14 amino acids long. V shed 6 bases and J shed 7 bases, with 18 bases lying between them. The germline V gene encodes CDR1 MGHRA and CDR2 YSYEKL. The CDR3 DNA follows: TGCGCCAGCAGTCAACAGGCGGCCTGGAGTGAAGCTTTCTTT. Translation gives CASSQQAAWSEAFF.

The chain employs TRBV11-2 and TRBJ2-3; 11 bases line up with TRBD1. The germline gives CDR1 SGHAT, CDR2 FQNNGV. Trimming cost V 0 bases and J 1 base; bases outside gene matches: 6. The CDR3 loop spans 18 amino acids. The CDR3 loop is CASSLDPWDRGGTDTQYF. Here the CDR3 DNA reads TGTGCCAGCAGCTTAGATCCATGGGACAGGGGGGGCACAGATACGCAGTATTTT.